Presented here are 22 T cell receptor beta chains from one specimen sequenced in a study of T cell repertoires in cytomegalovirus infection. These receptors lack a known antigen. TCRdb passed the reads through MiXCR, listing each CDR3 protein once. The sample includes around 900,000 distinct CDR3 sequences, 30% to 40% of them seen just once. The sample was cultured CD8+ T cells from PBMCs, taken from culture after CMV antigen stimulation. The receptors shown here come from a human donor in good health (CMV status not recorded). Some clones in this sample may be carry-over from other donors' samples.

J is TRBJ2-5 and V is TRBV29-1, with D unclear. Trimming left V 7 bases short and J 3 bases short, with 6 bases between. Looked up from germline, CDR1 is SQVTM and CDR2 is ANQGSEA. The CDR3 is 10 amino acids. The CDR3 DNA is TGCAGCGGTCTAGAAGAGACCCAGTACTTC. As protein: CSGLEETQYF.

J is TRBJ2-1 and V is TRBV5-5, with D perhaps matching TRBD1 or TRBD2 (6 bases each). V lost 4 bases, J lost 10 bases, and 18 bases lay in between. Germline V gene sequence: CDR1 SGHKS, CDR2 YYEKEE (reference sequence). CDR3 length: 14 residues. CDR3: CASSPAFLGGEQFF. The CDR3 region has the DNA TGTGCCAGCAGCCCGGCCTTCCTCGGGGGCGAGCAGTTCTTC.

This clonotype was recorded many times. The chain is built from TRBV7-2 and TRBJ2-7; possibly TRBD2 for D (6 bases). The CDR3 totals 13 residues. The germline gives CDR1 SGHTA, CDR2 FQGNSA. Trimming cost V 1 base and J 7 bases, with 11 bases left between them. CDR3 amino acids: CASSLGGAGEQYV. The CDR3 bases are TGTGCCAGCAGCTTAGGAGGGGCGGGAGAGCAGTACGTC.

This chain connects TRBV5-6 to TRBJ2-1, with 8 bases fitting TRBD1. The J segment lost 0 bases and the V segment lost 2 bases, leaving 7 bases of the junction unmatched. This CDR3 has 17 amino acids. Germline V gene lookup returns CDR1 SGHDT and CDR2 YYEEEE. The CDR3 DNA sequence: TGTGCCAGCAGCTTCCGGGACAGGTCGAGCTCCTACAATGAGCAGTTCTTC. Amino acids: CASSFRDRSSSYNEQFF.

This sequence joins TRBV4-1 and TRBJ1-2; no clear D gene. Germline V gives CDR1 MGHRA, CDR2 YSYEKL. The CDR3 has 14 residues. Trimming shortened V by 0 bases and J by 4 bases, and 9 bases separated the two germline ends. CDR3: CASSQDPWSYGYTF. As DNA, the CDR3 is TGCGCCAGCAGCCAAGATCCGTGGAGCTATGGCTACACCTTC.

This clonotype was detected a few times. This sequence joins TRBV6-1 and TRBJ2-3; no clear D. V lost 5 bases and J 12 bases, leaving 15 bases between the germline ends. CDR1 and CDR2 from the germline V gene are MNHNS and SASEGT. The length of the CDR3 is 12 residues. CDR3 residues: CASSYYGSDQYF. CDR3 coding DNA: TGTGCCAGCAGTTATTACGGATCTGACCAGTATTTT.

The chain combines TRBV6-1 with TRBJ2-7, with D possibly TRBD1 on 6 matching bases. Germline loops: CDR1 MNHNS, CDR2 SASEGT. The CDR3 extends over 14 amino acids. Trimming took off 7 bases at V and 1 base at J, with 14 bases between the two ends. CDR3 DNA: TGTGCCAGCACTGACAGGACCGCTTCCTACGAGCAGTACGTC. It encodes CASTDRTASYEQYV.

This clonotype was counted a few times. The chain has TRBV27 and TRBJ1-5; D remains ambiguous. CDR1 MNHEY and CDR2 SMNVEV come from the germline V gene (reference sequence). Trimming stripped 2 bases from V and 8 bases from J, with 22 bases between. The CDR3 sequence is 17 residues long. The CDR3 sequence: CASSLRSLYVGSEPQHF. The CDR3 DNA is TGTGCCAGCAGTTTAAGGAGCCTATATGTCGGGTCGGAGCCCCAGCATTTT.

This clonotype was observed a handful of times. The chain couples TRBV11-2 to TRBJ1-1; tentative D call: TRBD1 (6 bases). This CDR3 contains 16 residues. V was clipped by 4 bases and J by 0 bases, with 15 bases between them. Germline CDR1 reads SGHAT; CDR2 reads FQNNGV. CDR3 nucleotides: TGTGCCAGCAGCTCAGGACAGTCTTTAATGAACACTGAAGCTTTCTTT. This translates into CASSSGQSLMNTEAFF. Complete variable domain (other parts from reference TRBV11-2 and TRBJ1-1): EAGVAQSPRYKIIEKRQSVAFWCNPISGHATLYWYQQILGQGPKLLIQFQNNGVVDDSQLPKDRFSAERLKGVDSTLKIQPAKLEDSAVYLCASSSGQSLMNTEAFFGQGTRLTVV.

This clonotype came up many times. The chain combines TRBV7-2 with TRBJ2-3; D gene ambiguous. V dropped 5 bases and J dropped 0 bases, with 15 bases sitting between them. CDR1 SGHTA and CDR2 FQGNSA come from the germline V gene. The CDR3 has 16 residues. The CDR3 nucleotides read TGTGCCAGCAGCCCTGGGTCCCGCTGGAGCACAGATACGCAGTATTTT. This codes for CASSPGSRWSTDTQYF.

This clonotype has just a few counts. The chain couples TRBV12-3 or TRBV12-4 to TRBJ2-1; maybe TRBD1 (7 bases). V was cut by 3 bases and J by 8 bases, with 17 bases left in between. The CDR3 sequence is 15 residues long. The CDR3: CASSFEPDREDEQFF. In DNA form, the CDR3 reads TGTGCCAGCAGTTTCGAACCTGACAGGGAGGATGAGCAGTTCTTC.

This chain links TRBV10-3 with TRBJ2-1; TRBD1 or TRBD2 may be the D gene (5 bases each). With 8 bases removed from V and 5 bases from J, the gap between germline ends came to 13 bases. There are 13 residues in the CDR3. Germline CDR1 ENHRY, CDR2 SYGVKD. The CDR3 spells CAILGTINNEQFF. In nucleotides, the CDR3 is TGTGCCATCCTCGGGACCATCAACAATGAGCAGTTCTTC.

This clonotype was observed once. A much larger clone sits a single nucleotide away, making a read error possible. The chain links TRBV12-3 or TRBV12-4 to TRBJ2-1; D may be TRBD1 or TRBD2 (6 bases each). Trimming removed 11 bases from V and 7 bases from J, with 15 bases in between. This CDR3 has 12 residues. The CDR3 DNA follows: TGTGCCGGCAAGGGGGGCCTAAATGAGCAGTTCTTC. Translation gives CAGKGGLNEQFF.

This chain uses TRBV5-6 with TRBJ1-5, with D maybe TRBD1 (6 bases). V was clipped by 4 bases and J by 6 bases, with 8 bases between them. CDR3 size: 12 residues. Germline V lookup: CDR1 SGHDT, CDR2 YYEEEE. CDR3 nucleotide sequence: TGTGCCAGCAGCGCAGGGGTTCAGCCCCAGCATTTT. Its protein is CASSAGVQPQHF.

This clonotype was counted between two and nine times. The chain employs TRBV7-6 and TRBJ2-7; 7 nucleotides line up with TRBD2. This CDR3 has 13 amino acids. Germline V gene lookup returns CDR1 SGHVS and CDR2 FNYEAQ. V trimming: 1 base; J trimming: 5 bases; junction bases outside the gene matches: 2. This chain's CDR3 is CASSLGGGHEQYF. CDR3 bases: TGTGCCAGCAGCTTAGGGGGGGGTCACGAGCAGTACTTC.

The CDR3 loop reads CASSSDPRGYTEAFF. For the CDR3, the DNA is TGTGCCAGCAGTTCCGACCCCCGGGGATACACTGAAGCTTTCTTT. This chain links TRBV27 with TRBJ1-1; D gene unclear. V lost 4 bases and J 3 bases, leaving 15 bases between the germline ends. CDR3 length equals 15 residues. The germline CDR1 and CDR2 sequences are MNHEY and SMNVEV (reference sequence).

Only a few counts were recorded for this clonotype. The V gene is TRBV6-1, the J gene TRBJ2-4; 9 bases match TRBD1. The CDR3 has 14 amino acids. Germline assignment: CDR1 MNHNS and CDR2 SASEGT. The V segment lost 5 bases and the J segment 7 bases; nucleotides outside the gene matches: 6. This chain's CDR3 is CASSNPTGGNIQYF. The CDR3 DNA reads TGTGCCAGCAGTAACCCGACAGGGGGGAACATTCAGTACTTC.

The chain employs TRBV27 and TRBJ1-2; D is perhaps TRBD1 (6 bases). V was cut by 8 bases and J by 0 bases, with 13 bases left in between. The germline gives CDR1 MNHEY, CDR2 SMNVEV (reference sequence). The CDR3 is made up of 14 amino acids. The CDR3 nucleotides read TGTGCCAGCCATGGGGGGGCGACTAACTATGGCTACACCTTC. This gives the protein CASHGGATNYGYTF.

The rearrangement joins TRBV5-1 to TRBJ2-5, with D possibly TRBD2 on 6 matching bases. V was pared by 4 bases and J by 5 bases, with 15 bases between. The CDR3 length is 14 residues. Germline assignment: CDR1 SGHRS and CDR2 YFSETQ. The CDR3 sequence: CASSPAAREETQYF. Written as DNA, the CDR3 is TGCGCCAGCAGCCCAGCAGCCCGGGAGGAGACCCAGTACTTC.

The gene calls are TRBV20-1 and TRBJ2-1, with TRBD2 as a possible D gene (6 bases). Germline CDR1 is DFQATT and CDR2 is SNEGSKA (reference sequence). The CDR3 contains 12 residues. The CDR3 region is CRARGGNNEQFF. CDR3 bases: TGCAGAGCGAGGGGAGGAAACAATGAGCAGTTCTTC.

With regard to this clonotype: Being one base from a much bigger clone, this may be a read error. This chain links TRBV7-2 with TRBJ2-2, with D hard to call. The CDR3 extends over 14 amino acids. Germline loops: CDR1 SGHTA, CDR2 FQGNSA. V shed 5 bases and J shed 4 bases, with 11 bases lying between them. The CDR3 region is CASSIFRGTGELFF. CDR3 sequence (DNA): TGTGCCAGCAGCATATTTCGAGGCACCGGGGAGCTGTTTTTT.

J is TRBJ1-1 and V is TRBV14, with unresolved D. Germline-derived CDR1 and CDR2 are SGHDN and FVKESK. This CDR3 region has 13 residues. Trimming removed 2 bases from V and 7 bases from J, with 11 bases in between. The CDR3 bases are TGTGCCAGCAGCCAAAGTCTCGCAAATGAAGCTTTCTTT. Translating it yields CASSQSLANEAFF.